The clone carrying this T cell receptor (beta chain) came up many times. Its antigen remains unknown. CDR1 is GTSNPN, CDR2 SVGIG, per germline (reference sequence). Trimming took 5 bases from V and 1 from J, leaving 9 bases between them. This CDR3 is 12 amino acids long. Time point specified: persistent/refractory GD, antithyroid drugs over 5 years with positive TRAb. PBMC-extracted RNA yielded the TCR library. Assembly of TCR beta libraries relied on iRepertoire HTBI primers together with Arm-PCR of CDR3 regions. TCRdb used MiXCR to reprocess the multiplex PCR reads, holding one entry per CDR3 protein. Altogether roughly 400,000 distinct CDR3 sequences are present, around 21% being singletons, with the ten largest covering roughly 20%. These data originate in a study of regulatory T cells in long-lasting Graves disease. Overall study: Patients met the persistent Graves' disease definition after over 5 years of antithyroid drugs with positive TSH receptor antibodies. Whole-study results and caveats: TRBV28 was favored in persistent disease, as were TRBJ1-2 and TRBJ2-5.

The J gene is TRBJ2-7, the V gene TRBV30, with D possibly TRBD2 on 6 matching bases. The specimen was peripheral blood mononuclear cells (PBMCs), collected when the disease was refractory, from a patient treated with antithyroid drugs. The origin of this receptor is a female donor with Graves disease. The CDR3 DNA reads as TGTGCCTGGGGAGGGACTTCCTACGAGCAGTACTTC. Translating it yields CAWGGTSYEQYF.